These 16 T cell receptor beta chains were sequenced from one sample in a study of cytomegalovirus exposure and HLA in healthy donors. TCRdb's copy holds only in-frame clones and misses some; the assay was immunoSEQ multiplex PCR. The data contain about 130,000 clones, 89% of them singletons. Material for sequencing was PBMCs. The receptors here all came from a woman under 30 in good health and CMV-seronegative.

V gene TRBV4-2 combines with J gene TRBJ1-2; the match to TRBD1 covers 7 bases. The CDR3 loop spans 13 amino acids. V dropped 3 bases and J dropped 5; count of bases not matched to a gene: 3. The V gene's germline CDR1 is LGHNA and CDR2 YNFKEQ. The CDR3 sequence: CASSQDRLYGYTF. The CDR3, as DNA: TGTGCCAGCAGCCAGGACAGGTTGTATGGCTACACCTTC.

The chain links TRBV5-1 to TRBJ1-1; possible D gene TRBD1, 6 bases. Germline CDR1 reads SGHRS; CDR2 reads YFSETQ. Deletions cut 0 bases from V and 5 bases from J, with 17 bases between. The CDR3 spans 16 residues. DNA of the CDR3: TGCGCCAGCAGCTTGGAACCCCTCAGGGGCGGAACTGAAGCTTTCTTT. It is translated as CASSLEPLRGGTEAFF.

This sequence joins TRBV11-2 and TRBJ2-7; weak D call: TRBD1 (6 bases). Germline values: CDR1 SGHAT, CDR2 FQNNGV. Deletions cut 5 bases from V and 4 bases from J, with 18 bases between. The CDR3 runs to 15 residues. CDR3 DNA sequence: TGTGCCAGCAGCCAACCCGGACAGTTAGCGTACGAGCAGTACTTC. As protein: CASSQPGQLAYEQYF.

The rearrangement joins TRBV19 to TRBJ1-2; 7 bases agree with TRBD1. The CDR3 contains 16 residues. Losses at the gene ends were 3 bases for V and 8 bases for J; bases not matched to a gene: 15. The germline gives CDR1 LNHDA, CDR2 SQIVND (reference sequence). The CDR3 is CASSIAKQGKGGGYTF. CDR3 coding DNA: TGTGCCAGTAGTATTGCGAAACAGGGGAAAGGAGGAGGCTACACCTTC.

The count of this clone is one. This CDR3 is CASSAGGMNTEAFF. CDR3 coding DNA: TGTGCCAGCAGTGCGGGGGGGATGAACACTGAAGCTTTCTTT. The chain couples TRBV6-4 to TRBJ1-1, with a weak D call TRBD1 (5 bases). Germline V gene sequence: CDR1 MRHNA, CDR2 SNTAGT. V lost 4 bases, J lost 0 bases, and 9 bases lay in between. CDR3 length equals 14 residues.

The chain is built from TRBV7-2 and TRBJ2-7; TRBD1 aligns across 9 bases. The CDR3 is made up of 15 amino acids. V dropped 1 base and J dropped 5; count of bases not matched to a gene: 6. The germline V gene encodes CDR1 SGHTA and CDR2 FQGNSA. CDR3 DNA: TGTGCCAGCAGCTTAGTAGGGACAGGGACCCACGAGCAGTACTTC. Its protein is CASSLVGTGTHEQYF.

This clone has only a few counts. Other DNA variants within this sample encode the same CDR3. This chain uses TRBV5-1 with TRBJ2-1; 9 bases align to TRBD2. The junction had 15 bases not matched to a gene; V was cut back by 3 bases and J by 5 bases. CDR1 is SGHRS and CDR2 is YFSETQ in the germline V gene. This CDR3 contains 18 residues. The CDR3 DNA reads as TGCGCCAGCAGCTGGCCGGGTGCGGGGGGGCCGATCGACAATGAGCAGTTCTTC. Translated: CASSWPGAGGPIDNEQFF.

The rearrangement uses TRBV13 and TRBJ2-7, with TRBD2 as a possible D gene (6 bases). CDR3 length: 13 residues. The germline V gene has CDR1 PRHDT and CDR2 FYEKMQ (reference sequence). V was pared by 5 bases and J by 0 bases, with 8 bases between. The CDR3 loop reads CASSGGFSYEQYF. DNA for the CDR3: TGTGCCAGCAGCGGGGGGTTCTCCTACGAGCAGTACTTC.

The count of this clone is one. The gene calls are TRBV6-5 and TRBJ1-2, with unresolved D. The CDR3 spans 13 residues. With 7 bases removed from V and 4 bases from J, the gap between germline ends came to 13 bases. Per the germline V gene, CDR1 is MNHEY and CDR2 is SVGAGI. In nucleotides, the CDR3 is TGTGCCAGCACCCCCGCCGCCGGCTATGGCTACACCTTC. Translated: CASTPAAGYGYTF.

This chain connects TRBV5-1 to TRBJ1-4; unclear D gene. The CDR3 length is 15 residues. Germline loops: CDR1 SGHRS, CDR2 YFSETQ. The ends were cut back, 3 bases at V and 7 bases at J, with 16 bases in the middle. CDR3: CASSSDSGGGEKLFF. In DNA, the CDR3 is TGCGCCAGCAGCTCGGACTCGGGAGGAGGTGAAAAACTGTTTTTT.

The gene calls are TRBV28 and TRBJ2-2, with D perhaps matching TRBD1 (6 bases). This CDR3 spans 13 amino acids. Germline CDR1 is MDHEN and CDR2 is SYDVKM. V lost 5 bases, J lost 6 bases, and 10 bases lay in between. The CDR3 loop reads CASSNRAAGELFF. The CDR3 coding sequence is TGTGCCAGCAGTAACAGGGCTGCCGGGGAGCTGTTTTTT.

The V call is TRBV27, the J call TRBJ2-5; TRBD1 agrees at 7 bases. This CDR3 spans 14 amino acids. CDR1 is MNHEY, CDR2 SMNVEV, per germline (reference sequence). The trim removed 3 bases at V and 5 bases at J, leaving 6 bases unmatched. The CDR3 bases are TGTGCCAGCAGTTTCGAGGGACAGCCGGAGACCCAGTACTTC. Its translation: CASSFEGQPETQYF.

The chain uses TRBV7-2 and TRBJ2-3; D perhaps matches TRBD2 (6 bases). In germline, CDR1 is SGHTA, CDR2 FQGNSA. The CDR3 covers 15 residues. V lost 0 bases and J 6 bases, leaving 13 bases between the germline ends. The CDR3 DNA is TGTGCCAGCAGCTTAGCGGAACTAGCAGCTGATACGCAGTATTTT. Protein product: CASSLAELAADTQYF.

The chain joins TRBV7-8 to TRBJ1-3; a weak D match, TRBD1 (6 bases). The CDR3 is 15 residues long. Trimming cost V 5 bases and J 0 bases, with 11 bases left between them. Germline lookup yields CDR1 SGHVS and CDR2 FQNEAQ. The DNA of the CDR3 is TGTGCCAGCAGCAGCACACAGGGCTCTGGAAACACCATATATTTT. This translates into CASSSTQGSGNTIYF.

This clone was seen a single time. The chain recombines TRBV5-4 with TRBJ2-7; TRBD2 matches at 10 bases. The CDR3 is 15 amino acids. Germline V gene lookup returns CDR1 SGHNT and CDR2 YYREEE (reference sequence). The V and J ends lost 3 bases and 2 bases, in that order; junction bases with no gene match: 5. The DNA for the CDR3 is TGTGCCAGCAGCTCCCTAGCGGGAGATCCCTACGAGCAGTACTTC. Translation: CASSSLAGDPYEQYF.

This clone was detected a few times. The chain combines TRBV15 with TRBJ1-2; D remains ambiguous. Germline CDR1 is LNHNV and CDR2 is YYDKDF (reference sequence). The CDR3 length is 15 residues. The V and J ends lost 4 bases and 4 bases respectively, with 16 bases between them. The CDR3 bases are TGTGCCACCAGCACGTTTTCGGGGTCTGGCTATGGCTACACCTTC. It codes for CATSTFSGSGYGYTF.